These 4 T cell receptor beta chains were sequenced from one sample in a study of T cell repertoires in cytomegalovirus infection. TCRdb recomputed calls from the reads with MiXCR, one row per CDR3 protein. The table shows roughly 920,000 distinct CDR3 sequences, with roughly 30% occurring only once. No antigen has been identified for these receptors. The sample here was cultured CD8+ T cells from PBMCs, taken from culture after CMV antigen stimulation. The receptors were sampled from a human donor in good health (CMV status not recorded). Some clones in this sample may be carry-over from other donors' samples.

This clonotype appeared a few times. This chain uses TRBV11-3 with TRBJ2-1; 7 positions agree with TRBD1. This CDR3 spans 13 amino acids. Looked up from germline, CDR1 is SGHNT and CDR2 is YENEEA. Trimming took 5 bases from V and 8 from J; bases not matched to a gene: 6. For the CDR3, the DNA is TGTGCCAGCAGCATAAGACAGGGCTATGAGCAGTTCTTC. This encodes CASSIRQGYEQFF. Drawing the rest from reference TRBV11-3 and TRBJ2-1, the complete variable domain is EAGVVQSPRYKIIEKKQPVAFWCNPISGHNTLYWYLQNLGQGPELLIRYENEEAVDDSQLPKDRFSAERLKGVDSTLKIQPAELGDSAVYLCASSIRQGYEQFFGPGTRLTVL.

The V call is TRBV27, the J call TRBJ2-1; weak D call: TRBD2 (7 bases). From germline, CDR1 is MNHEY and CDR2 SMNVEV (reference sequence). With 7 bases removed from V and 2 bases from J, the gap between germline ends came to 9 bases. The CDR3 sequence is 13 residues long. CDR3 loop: CASIGGAYNEQFF. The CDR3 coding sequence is TGTGCCAGCATAGGGGGGGCCTACAATGAGCAGTTCTTC.

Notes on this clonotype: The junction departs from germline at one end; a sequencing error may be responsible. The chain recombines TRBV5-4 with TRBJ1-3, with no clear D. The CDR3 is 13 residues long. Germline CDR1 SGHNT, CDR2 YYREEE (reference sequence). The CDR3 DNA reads TGTGCCAACAGCTTGACCTTTGGAAACACCATATATTTT. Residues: CANSLTFGNTIYF.

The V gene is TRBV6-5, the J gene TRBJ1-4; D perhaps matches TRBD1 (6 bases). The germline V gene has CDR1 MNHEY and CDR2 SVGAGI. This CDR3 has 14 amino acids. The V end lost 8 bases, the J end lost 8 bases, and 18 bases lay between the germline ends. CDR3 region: CASREQGWGEKLFF. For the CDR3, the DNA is TGTGCCAGCCGGGAACAGGGCTGGGGAGAAAAACTGTTTTTT.